What follows are 13 T cell receptor beta chains derived from one specimen sequenced in a study of shared clonotypes between healthy human individuals. The assay was immunoSEQ multiplex PCR, and TCRdb's table has in-frame clones only and misses some. This sample has about 450,000 clones, with about 80% found just once. The sample was PBMCs. These receptors originate from a woman aged 40 to 50 in good health. Some clones in this sample may be carry-over from other donors' samples.

V gene TRBV11-3 combines with J gene TRBJ2-7; the D call may be TRBD1 or TRBD2 (5 bases each). This CDR3 has 12 amino acids. Trimming shortened V by 4 bases and J by 5 bases, and 9 bases separated the two germline ends. CDR1 is SGHNT and CDR2 is YENEEA in the germline V gene. The CDR3 spells CASSSGTDEQYF. DNA of the CDR3: TGTGCCAGCAGCTCCGGGACCGACGAGCAGTACTTC.

This clone has a handful of counts. This rearrangement joins TRBV25-1 to TRBJ2-6; D is uncertain. Germline V gene sequence: CDR1 MGHDK, CDR2 SYGVNS. CDR3 length equals 13 residues. Deletions cut 4 bases from V and 2 bases from J, with 3 bases between. CDR3 nucleotides: TGTGCCAGCAGTGTACCTGGGGCCAACGTCCTGACTTTC. Its translation is CASSVPGANVLTF.

Only one count was recorded for this clone. The V call is TRBV4-2, the J call TRBJ2-3, with 7 bases matching TRBD2. There are 15 residues in the CDR3. Germline loops: CDR1 LGHNA, CDR2 YNFKEQ. The ends lost 1 base at V and 4 bases at J; junction bases unmatched: 5. The CDR3 region has the DNA TGTGCCAGCAGCCAAGCCCCCGCGGGGGCAGATACGCAGTATTTT. The encoded protein is CASSQAPAGADTQYF.

The gene calls are TRBV18 and TRBJ1-2; D not resolved. Trimming removed 5 bases from V and 6 bases from J, with 13 bases in between. CDR1 is KGHSH and CDR2 is LQKENI in the germline V gene. CDR3 size: 13 residues. The chain's CDR3 is CASSATFPHGYTF. As DNA, the CDR3 is TGTGCCAGCTCAGCCACATTTCCTCATGGCTACACCTTC. The full variable domain, its missing parts supplied by reference TRBV18 and TRBJ1-2, is NAGVMQNPRHLVRRRGQEARLRCSPMKGHSHVYWYRQLPEEGLKFMVYLQKENIIDESGMPKERFSAEFPKEGPSILRIQQVVRGDSAAYFCASSATFPHGYTFGSGTRLTVV.

J is TRBJ2-7 and V is TRBV6-5; D may be TRBD1 (6 bases). CDR1 is MNHEY and CDR2 is SVGAGI in the germline V gene. The CDR3 totals 15 residues. V gave up 4 bases and J gave up 1 base, with 14 bases separating them. This chain's CDR3 is CASSLGRGLSYEQYF. The CDR3 DNA sequence: TGTGCCAGCAGTTTAGGCAGGGGTTTATCCTACGAGCAGTACTTC.

In its sample, this clone was seen once. The chain carries TRBV15 and TRBJ2-7, with TRBD2 matching 9 bases. The CDR3 has 16 residues. CDR1 is LNHNV, CDR2 YYDKDF, per germline (reference sequence). V trimming: 0 bases; J trimming: 2 bases; junction bases outside the gene matches: 5. The CDR3 sequence is CATSRDTGLAPYEQYF. The CDR3, as DNA: TGTGCCACCAGCAGAGATACGGGACTAGCTCCCTACGAGCAGTACTTC.

The chain joins TRBV11-2 to TRBJ1-1; TRBD1 aligns across 11 bases. Trimming at V came to 5 bases and at J to 5 bases, leaving 7 bases not matched to a gene. The CDR3 sequence is 15 residues long. Germline CDR1 reads SGHAT; CDR2 reads FQNNGV. As DNA, the CDR3 is TGTGCCAGCAGCCAGGGGACAGGGGGTTGGACTGAAGCTTTCTTT. It encodes CASSQGTGGWTEAFF.

In its sample, this clone was seen a few times. CDR3 region: CASSPSPTSGYEQYF. In DNA, the CDR3 is TGTGCCAGCAGTCCCTCCCCGACTAGCGGGTACGAGCAGTACTTC. This chain connects TRBV27 to TRBJ2-7, with 10 bases that match TRBD2. There are 15 residues in the CDR3. The trim removed 5 bases at V and 4 bases at J, leaving 8 bases unmatched. The germline gives CDR1 MNHEY, CDR2 SMNVEV (reference sequence).

This clone was seen repeatedly, ten times or more. The gene calls are TRBV11-1 and TRBJ2-3; TRBD1 aligns across 7 bases. The CDR3 consists of 15 residues. From germline, CDR1 is SGHAT and CDR2 FQDESV (reference sequence). The V and J ends lost 2 bases and 3 bases, in that order; junction bases with no gene match: 5. The CDR3 sequence: CASSLTGQETDTQYF. As DNA, the CDR3 is TGTGCCAGCAGCTTAACTGGACAGGAGACAGATACGCAGTATTTT.

CDR3 coding DNA: TGTGCCAGCAGCGTCCGGGACAGGGTGTTAAGTGAGCAGTTCTTC. The encoded protein is CASSVRDRVLSEQFF. This chain uses TRBV9 with TRBJ2-1, with 9 bases lining up with TRBD1. This CDR3 spans 15 amino acids. In germline, CDR1 is SGDLS, CDR2 YYNGEE. Trimming removed 2 bases from V and 9 bases from J; junction bases left unmatched: 9. Full variable domain (remainder filled in from reference TRBV9 and TRBJ2-1): DSGVTQTPKHLITATGQRVTLRCSPRSGDLSVYWYQQSLDQGLQFLIQYYNGEERAKGNILERFSAQQFPDLHSELNLSSLELGDSALYFCASSVRDRVLSEQFFGPGTRLTVL.

As concerns this clone: The same CDR3 can be traced to other DNA sequences in this sample. This chain joins TRBV19 and TRBJ2-1; the match to TRBD2 covers 7 bases. The length of the CDR3 is 13 residues. Germline V gene lookup returns CDR1 LNHDA and CDR2 SQIVND (reference sequence). V lost 4 bases, J lost 3 bases, and 0 bases stayed unmatched. CDR3 in DNA: TGTGCCAGTAGTAGCGGGAGCTACAATGAGCAGTTCTTC. Translating it yields CASSSGSYNEQFF.

The chain links TRBV7-3 to TRBJ2-3, with D tentatively TRBD1 or TRBD2 (6 bases each). This CDR3 is 15 amino acids long. Per germline, CDR1 SGHTA and CDR2 FQGTGA. V lost 2 bases and J 5 bases, leaving 14 bases between the germline ends. The CDR3 reads CASSLYPGGGDTQYF. The CDR3 coding sequence is TGTGCCAGCAGCTTATACCCCGGAGGGGGAGATACGCAGTATTTT.

The V call is TRBV7-3, the J call TRBJ2-6; D call uncertain. This CDR3 is 14 amino acids long. CDR1 SGHTA and CDR2 FQGTGA come from the germline V gene. The V end lost 2 bases, the J end lost 2 bases, and 4 bases lay between the germline ends. CDR3 nucleotides: TGTGCCAGCAGCTTACGTCCTGGGGCCAACGTCCTGACTTTC. Translated: CASSLRPGANVLTF.